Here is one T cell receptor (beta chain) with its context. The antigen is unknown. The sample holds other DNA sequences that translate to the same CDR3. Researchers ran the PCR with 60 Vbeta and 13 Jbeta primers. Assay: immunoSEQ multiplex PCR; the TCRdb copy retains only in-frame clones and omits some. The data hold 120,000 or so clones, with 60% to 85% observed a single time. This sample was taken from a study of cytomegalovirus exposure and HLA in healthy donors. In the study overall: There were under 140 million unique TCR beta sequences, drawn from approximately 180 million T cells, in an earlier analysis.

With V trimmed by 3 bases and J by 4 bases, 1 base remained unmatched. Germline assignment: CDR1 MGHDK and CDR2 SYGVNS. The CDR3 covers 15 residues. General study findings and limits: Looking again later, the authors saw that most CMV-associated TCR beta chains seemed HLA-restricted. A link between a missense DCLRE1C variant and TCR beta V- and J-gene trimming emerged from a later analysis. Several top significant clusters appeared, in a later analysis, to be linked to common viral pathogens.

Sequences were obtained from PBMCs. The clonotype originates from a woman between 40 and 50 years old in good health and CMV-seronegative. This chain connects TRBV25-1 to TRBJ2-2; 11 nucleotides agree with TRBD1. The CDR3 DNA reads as TGTGCCAGCAGTGAGGGGACAGGGGGCACCGGGGAGCTGTTTTTT. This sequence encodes CASSEGTGGTGELFF.